The clone carrying this T cell receptor beta chain was seen repeatedly, ten times or more. The CDR3 is made up of 15 amino acids. Germline loops: CDR1 MNHNS, CDR2 SASEGT. V dropped 5 bases and J dropped 1 base, with 14 bases sitting between them. Transcripts of RNA were the source for amplifying TCR beta CDR3 regions. An initial RT-PCR round employing HTBI primers preceded a second-round multiplex PCR. TCRdb reanalysed the multiplex PCR reads using MiXCR and keeps one entry per CDR3 protein. Found here are 450,000 or so distinct CDR3 sequences, around 15% of them singletons; the top ten hold 9.5% to 10%. The sample originates from a study of Graves' ophthalmopathy and Graves' hyperthyroidism.

Sequencing was carried out using blood. This sequence joins TRBV6-1 and TRBJ1-1; TRBD1 might be the D (5 bases). This receptor was identified in a woman aged 30 to 39 with Graves' ophthalmopathy. CDR3 in DNA: TGTGCCAGCAGTCAAAGACAGAGCGGGAACACTGAAGCTTTCTTT. It translates to CASSQRQSGNTEAFF.